The present entry profiles one T cell receptor (beta chain) with its context. This sample stems from a study of OX40 agonist ivuxolimab in advanced cancers. Whole-study context: Enrollees could have had prior anti-PD-1, anti-PD-L1 or anti-CTLA-4 therapy, which around 43% had received.

Sequencing was performed with immunoSEQ multiplex PCR; in TCRdb, only in-frame clones are kept and a portion is missing. The repertoire holds more than 45,000 clones, with about 82% as singletons. The CDR3 sequence is 15 residues long. Per the germline V gene, CDR1 is SGHRS and CDR2 is YFSETQ. V was pared by 4 bases and J by 9 bases, with 17 bases between. The gene calls are TRBV5-1 and TRBJ1-6, with unresolved D. The sequence came from an adult with an advanced solid tumor such as melanoma, head and neck, liver or kidney cancer. The sample here was CD4+ or CD8+ T cells sorted from blood, taken in a trial of the OX40 agonist ivuxolimab. CDR3 nucleotide sequence: TGCGCCAGCAGCCCTCCGGGAGGCGGTGGTTCACCCCTCCACTTT. Translated, it gives CASSPPGGGGSPLHF.